A single sample is the source of the 25 T cell receptor beta chains below, sequenced in a study of identical twins. MiXCR, run by TCRdb on the 5' RACE reads, gives a single entry per CDR3 protein. The sample records fewer than 250,000 distinct CDR3 sequences, around 6.6% being singletons. These records were also assigned to another study, of yellow fever vaccine responses in identical twins.

The sequenced sample was memory (CD45RO+) T cells sorted from blood. The receptors originated from a woman aged 18 to 35 in good health.

There are a few counts of this clonotype. V is TRBV6-5 and J is TRBJ2-7; 7 bases line up with TRBD1. Trimming took 2 bases from V and 4 from J; bases not matched to a gene: 8. The CDR3 runs to 15 residues. Germline V lookup: CDR1 MNHEY, CDR2 SVGAGI. CDR3 amino acids: CASSYGLGRGYEQYV. CDR3 sequence (DNA): TGTGCCAGCAGTTACGGCTTGGGCAGGGGGTACGAGCAGTACGTC.

This clonotype occurred many times. This chain links TRBV3-1 with TRBJ2-7; unclear D gene. The CDR3 is 11 residues long. V was clipped by 2 bases and J by 6 bases, with 5 bases between them. Germline V gene data show CDR1 as LGHDT and CDR2 as YNNKEL (reference sequence). CDR3 nucleotides: TGTGCCAGCAGCCAATCAGGCGAGCAGTACGTC. Its translation is CASSQSGEQYV.

This clonotype appeared many times. This chain joins TRBV5-1 and TRBJ2-1; tentatively, D is TRBD2 (6 bases). Germline V gives CDR1 SGHRS, CDR2 YFSETQ. The CDR3 runs to 16 residues. V lost 4 bases and J lost 0, with 14 bases in between. The CDR3 DNA is TGCGCCAGCAGCACGGGACTCCCAAGCTCCTACAATGAGCAGTTCTTC. Translating it yields CASSTGLPSSYNEQFF.

This clonotype occurred a few times. The chain has TRBV10-3 and TRBJ1-2; TRBD1 matches 9 bases. Germline V gene data show CDR1 as ENHRY and CDR2 as SYGVKD. CDR3 length: 13 amino acids. V shed 5 bases and J 2 bases; nucleotides not matched to a gene: 0. The CDR3 region is CAISTGGNYGYTF. The CDR3 nucleotides are TGTGCCATCAGTACAGGGGGCAACTATGGCTACACCTTC.

This clonotype has ten or more counts. The chain employs TRBV21-1 and TRBJ2-7; the D call TRBD2 from the table was never checked on the DNA. TRBV21-1 is tagged as a pseudogene. The CDR3 consists of 13 residues. CDR3 sequence: CASIPHRPYEQYV. CDR3 coding DNA: TGTGCCAGCATCCCGCACAGGCCCTACGAGCAGTACGTC.

This clonotype appeared many times. The CDR3 bases are TGTGCCAGCAGCTTAGGGGAAAGCTCTGGGGCCAACGTCCTGACTTTC. As protein: CASSLGESSGANVLTF. This chain connects TRBV7-9 to TRBJ2-6; D not certain. Trimming stripped 1 base from V and 0 bases from J, with 7 bases between. The germline V gene encodes CDR1 SEHNR and CDR2 FQNEAQ (reference sequence). The CDR3 consists of 16 residues.

This clonotype turned up a few times. The chain employs TRBV28 and TRBJ1-2, with 7 bases matching TRBD1. This CDR3 region has 17 residues. Germline V gives CDR1 MDHEN, CDR2 SYDVKM. Trimming took 5 bases from V and 4 from J; bases not matched to a gene: 16. This CDR3 is CASSAPDRRVRGYGYTF. The DNA of the CDR3 is TGTGCCAGCAGTGCTCCGGACAGGCGGGTTCGGGGCTATGGCTACACCTTC.

V usage is TRBV11-1 and J usage is TRBJ2-4; maybe TRBD2 (6 bases). The CDR3 spans 17 residues. Germline loops: CDR1 SGHAT, CDR2 FQDESV (reference sequence). Trimming removed 3 bases from V and 1 base from J, with 16 bases in between. The DNA for the CDR3 is TGTGCCAGCAGCTTTGGAGGGGATGCCTTGGCCAAAAACATTCAGTACTTC. It specifies CASSFGGDALAKNIQYF.

This chain uses TRBV20-1 with TRBJ2-5, with 7 nucleotides matching TRBD1. The V gene end was trimmed by 3 bases and the J gene end by 3 bases; junction bases not matched to a gene: 7. The CDR3 extends over 14 amino acids. CDR1 and CDR2 from the germline V gene are DFQATT and SNEGSKA (reference sequence). The CDR3: CSARGNRGEETQYF. Here the CDR3 DNA reads TGCAGTGCTAGGGGGAACAGGGGAGAAGAGACCCAGTACTTC.

This clonotype appeared many times. The chain couples TRBV5-1 to TRBJ2-2; D ambiguous. The CDR3 runs 15 residues. Trimming shortened V by 1 base and J by 4 bases, and 11 bases separated the two germline ends. Germline lookup yields CDR1 SGHRS and CDR2 YFSETQ. The CDR3 spells CASSLMGPSTGELFF. CDR3 coding DNA: TGCGCCAGCAGCTTGATGGGCCCATCCACCGGGGAGCTGTTTTTT.

The chain has TRBV9 and TRBJ2-2; unclear D gene. CDR1 is SGDLS, CDR2 YYNGEE, per germline. V was shortened by 0 bases and J by 6 bases, with 9 bases between the two germline ends. The CDR3 loop spans 14 amino acids. The CDR3 here is CASSVEAAPGELFF. DNA for the CDR3: TGTGCCAGCAGCGTAGAAGCAGCCCCCGGGGAGCTGTTTTTT.

The chain joins TRBV2 to TRBJ2-3; 10 bases map to TRBD2. CDR1 is SNHLY and CDR2 is FYNNEI in the germline V gene. The CDR3 length is 18 residues. This CDR3 reads CTISPLAGGFLSTDTQYF. Written as DNA, the CDR3 is TGTACCATCAGTCCATTAGCGGGGGGATTCCTTTCCACAGATACGCAGTATTTT.

This clonotype has at least ten counts. J is TRBJ1-1 and V is TRBV18; perhaps TRBD1 as D (5 bases). From germline, CDR1 is KGHSH and CDR2 LQKENI. Deletions cut 0 bases from V and 1 base from J, with 12 bases between. This CDR3 comprises 16 residues. The CDR3, as DNA: TGTGCCAGCTCACCACCGCATCAGGGTGGGAACACTGAAGCTTTCTTT. Translating it yields CASSPPHQGGNTEAFF.

There are many counts of this clonotype. V gene TRBV5-1 combines with J gene TRBJ1-5, with D perhaps matching TRBD1 (6 bases). The CDR3 has 13 residues. Germline lookup yields CDR1 SGHRS and CDR2 YFSETQ. Trimming removed 4 bases from V and 4 bases from J, with 9 bases in between. CDR3 amino acids: CASSRGLNQPQHF. In DNA form, the CDR3 reads TGCGCCAGCAGCCGGGGGCTGAATCAGCCCCAGCATTTT.

This clonotype was observed a handful of times. The chain has TRBV2 and TRBJ2-1; weak D call: TRBD1 (7 bases). Germline V gene lookup returns CDR1 SNHLY and CDR2 FYNNEI. V lost 2 bases and J 8 bases, leaving 10 bases between the germline ends. CDR3 size: 13 residues. CDR3 protein: CASSESGGYEQFF. In nucleotides, the CDR3 is TGTGCCAGCAGTGAATCAGGGGGGTATGAGCAGTTCTTC.

This clonotype was counted between two and nine times. This may stem from a read error, because a much larger clone lies one nucleotide away. The rearrangement links TRBV2 to TRBJ1-2; a weak D match, TRBD1 (6 bases). This CDR3 has 12 residues. The germline V gene encodes CDR1 SNHLY and CDR2 FYNNEI. V lost 4 bases to trimming and J lost 4 bases, with 7 bases between them. CDR3 in amino acids: CASSGDTYGYTF. CDR3 nucleotide sequence: TGTGCCAGCAGTGGGGACACCTATGGCTACACCTTC. Supplemented by reference TRBV2 and TRBJ1-2, the full variable domain reads EPEVTQTPSHQVTQMGQEVILRCVPISNHLYFYWYRQILGQKVEFLVSFYNNEISEKSEIFDDQFSVERPDGSNFTLKIRSTKLEDSAMYFCASSGDTYGYTFGSGTRLTVV.

In its sample, this clonotype was seen a few times. The CDR3 region has the DNA TGTGCCAGCAGCCGACTAGCGGTAAGCTCCTACAATGAGCAGTTCTTC. This gives the protein CASSRLAVSSYNEQFF. V gene TRBV3-1 combines with J gene TRBJ2-1, with 9 bases matching TRBD2. The CDR3 sequence is 16 residues long. The germline V gene has CDR1 LGHDT and CDR2 YNNKEL (reference sequence). V lost 4 bases, J lost 0 bases, and 4 bases stayed unmatched.

This clonotype was detected a few times. This chain connects TRBV15 to TRBJ2-1, with TRBD1 identical over 7 bases. The CDR3 is 14 residues long. Germline CDR1 reads LNHNV; CDR2 reads YYDKDF (reference sequence). V shed 8 bases and J 7 bases; nucleotides not matched to a gene: 11. CDR3 bases: TGTGCCACCCGACCTGGAGACAGGGTAAATGAGCAGTTCTTC. Its translation is CATRPGDRVNEQFF.

V usage is TRBV4-1 and J usage is TRBJ2-5, with 8 bases matching TRBD2. CDR1 and CDR2 from the germline V gene are MGHRA and YSYEKL. With V trimmed by 0 bases and J by 5 bases, 14 bases remained unmatched. The CDR3 sequence is 18 residues long. In DNA form, the CDR3 reads TGCGCCAGCAGCCAAGAAGTGGGTAGCGGGGAATCCGGGGAGACCCAGTACTTC. It codes for CASSQEVGSGESGETQYF.

The chain links TRBV6-1 to TRBJ2-3, with TRBD1 matching 7 bases. V lost 5 bases, J lost 2 bases, and 13 bases stayed unmatched. This CDR3 is 17 amino acids long. Germline V gene lookup returns CDR1 MNHNS and CDR2 SASEGT. The CDR3 is CASSHGTALGSTDTQYF. The CDR3 bases are TGTGCCAGCAGTCATGGGACAGCCCTGGGGTCCACAGATACGCAGTATTTT.

The J gene is TRBJ1-6, the V gene TRBV11-2; maybe TRBD1 (5 bases). This CDR3 spans 15 amino acids. Trimming took off 6 bases at V and 2 bases at J, with 11 bases between the two ends. Per germline, CDR1 SGHAT and CDR2 FQNNGV. The CDR3: CASRGQGAYNSPLHF. The CDR3 DNA reads TGTGCCAGCAGAGGGCAGGGAGCCTATAATTCACCCCTCCACTTT.

The V gene is TRBV11-2, the J gene TRBJ2-7; D gene unclear. Trimming stripped 2 bases from V and 12 bases from J, with 14 bases between. Germline assignment: CDR1 SGHAT and CDR2 FQNNGV. The CDR3 extends over 12 amino acids. CDR3 coding DNA: TGTGCCAGCAGCTTATACGGCAGCCCGGCGTACTTC. Protein: CASSLYGSPAYF.

The CDR3 here is CASSLRGRSGTGSSYEQYF. In DNA form, the CDR3 reads TGTGCCAGCAGCCTAAGGGGCCGTTCCGGGACAGGAAGCTCCTACGAGCAGTACTTC. The chain combines TRBV7-3 with TRBJ2-7; 8 positions agree with TRBD1. V lost 5 bases, J lost 0 bases, and 18 bases stayed unmatched. This CDR3 is built from 19 residues. Per germline, CDR1 SGHTA and CDR2 FQGTGA.

V is TRBV4-1 and J is TRBJ2-1; 10 bases fit TRBD2. This CDR3 contains 15 residues. The germline CDR1 and CDR2 sequences are MGHRA and YSYEKL. With 3 bases clipped from V and 6 bases from J, the junction kept 5 bases outside the gene matches. The CDR3 DNA sequence: TGCGCCAGCAGCCACCCCAGCGGGGGGGCCAATGAGCAGTTCTTC. It yields the protein CASSHPSGGANEQFF.

This clonotype came up many times. The V and J genes are TRBV20-1 and TRBJ2-6; tentative D call: TRBD1 (6 bases). The CDR3 runs to 16 residues. In germline, CDR1 is DFQATT, CDR2 SNEGSKA (reference sequence). Deletions cut 6 bases from V and 4 bases from J, with 19 bases between. The CDR3 region has the DNA TGCAGTGCCCTTACAGGGAACCCCTCCGGGGCCAACGTCCTGACTTTC. This translates into CSALTGNPSGANVLTF.